Following are 16 T cell receptor beta chains from one sample sequenced in a study of human T cells and chemical hapten exposure. TCRdb used MiXCR to reprocess the RACE reads, holding one entry per CDR3 protein. The sample has under 400,000 distinct CDR3 sequences, 5.1% seen once. Documented time point: pre-sensitization, week 0. Specified treatment: therapeutic diphenylcyclopropenone sensitization with weekly scalp DPC. The sample consisted of whole blood, taken in connection with sensitization to the hapten diphenylcyclopropenone (DPC). The receptors come from a woman aged 45-60 years with alopecia areata. Some clones in this sample may be carry-over from other donors' samples.

The genes are TRBV27 and TRBJ1-2, with 7 nucleotides matching TRBD1. CDR1 is MNHEY, CDR2 SMNVEV, per germline (reference sequence). This CDR3 is built from 13 residues. Losses at the gene ends were 6 bases for V and 2 bases for J; bases not matched to a gene: 3. CDR3 sequence reads: CASRGTDNYGYTF. DNA of the CDR3: TGTGCCAGCAGGGGGACAGACAACTATGGCTACACCTTC.

This clonotype was observed a handful of times. CDR3 residues: CASSLALAVQETQYF. CDR3 bases: TGTGCCAGCAGCTTAGCACTAGCGGTCCAAGAGACCCAGTACTTC. The V and J genes are TRBV7-8 and TRBJ2-5; the match to TRBD2 covers 8 bases. V lost 0 bases, J lost 1 base, and 1 base stayed unmatched. This CDR3 is built from 15 residues. Germline loops: CDR1 SGHVS, CDR2 FQNEAQ.

The table lists this clonotype with many counts. CDR3 coding DNA: TGTGCCAGCAGCCAAGCCAGACTAGCGGGAGCCACCGGGGAGCTGTTTTTT. Translating gives CASSQARLAGATGELFF. J is TRBJ2-2 and V is TRBV3-1; 12 bases fit TRBD2. Unmatched junction bases numbered 4, after V lost 1 base and J lost 4 bases. This CDR3 is built from 17 residues. CDR1 LGHDT and CDR2 YNNKEL come from the germline V gene (reference sequence). Using reference TRBV3-1 and TRBJ2-2 for the parts outside the CDR3, the full variable domain is DTAVSQTPKYLVTQMGNDKSIKCEQNLGHDTMYWYKQDSKKFLKIMFSYNNKELIINETVPNRFSPKSPDKAHLNLHINSLELGDSAVYFCASSQARLAGATGELFFGEGSRLTVL.

V is TRBV2 and J is TRBJ2-2; D unclear. Deletions cut 2 bases from V and 9 bases from J, with 13 bases between. Per the germline V gene, CDR1 is SNHLY and CDR2 is FYNNEI. CDR3 length equals 14 residues. The CDR3 coding sequence is TGTGCCAGCAGTGAATTGCGTGAAGCCAGGGAGCTGTTTTTT. Amino acids: CASSELREARELFF.

This clonotype has at least ten counts. The V gene is TRBV20-1, the J gene TRBJ1-1, with D possibly TRBD1 on 6 matching bases. Germline V gene lookup returns CDR1 DFQATT and CDR2 SNEGSKA (reference sequence). V shed 2 bases and J shed 1 base, with 14 bases lying between them. The CDR3 is made up of 15 amino acids. The CDR3, as DNA: TGCAGTGCTAGACGGCAACAGGGTCCGAACACTGAAGCTTTCTTT. This encodes CSARRQQGPNTEAFF.

The genes are TRBV28 and TRBJ2-1, with 10 bases matching TRBD2. Germline V CDR1 and CDR2: MDHEN, SYDVKM. The V gene end was trimmed by 7 bases and the J gene end by 7 bases; junction bases not matched to a gene: 10. CDR3 length: 15 residues. As DNA, the CDR3 is TGTGCCAGCAAACCAAGCGGGAGGGCCGGTAATGAGCAGTTCTTC. As protein: CASKPSGRAGNEQFF. Filled out from reference TRBV28 and TRBJ2-1, the complete variable domain reads DVKVTQSSRYLVKRTGEKVFLECVQDMDHENMFWYRQDPGLGLRLIYFSYDVKMKEKGDIPEGYSVSREKKERFSLILESASTNQTSMYLCASKPSGRAGNEQFFGPGTRLTVL.

This clonotype has a count of ten or more. V is TRBV6-5 and J is TRBJ1-1; a weak D match, TRBD1 (5 bases). Deletions cut 1 base from V and 6 bases from J, with 12 bases between. The CDR3 runs to 14 residues. Per germline, CDR1 MNHEY and CDR2 SVGAGI. CDR3 loop: CASSYYQGSAEAFF. Written as DNA, the CDR3 is TGTGCCAGCAGTTACTACCAGGGTTCGGCTGAAGCTTTCTTT.

This clonotype was counted only a few times. This chain connects TRBV3-1 to TRBJ1-2, with 8 bases lining up with TRBD1. The V gene's germline CDR1 is LGHDT and CDR2 YNNKEL (reference sequence). Trimming took 8 bases from V and 5 from J; bases not matched to a gene: 7. This CDR3 has 13 residues. The CDR3 region has the DNA TGTGCCAGCCGACAGGGGCCTGGGTATGGCTACACCTTC. Its translation: CASRQGPGYGYTF.

This clonotype showed up many times. Possible read error: a much larger clone is one base away. Here the CDR3 DNA reads TGTGCCAGCAGCCAGGGGTACACTGAAGCTTTCTTT. It translates to CASSQGYTEAFF. This chain joins TRBV3-1 and TRBJ1-1; D remains unclear. This CDR3 has 12 amino acids. Germline V gene data show CDR1 as LGHDT and CDR2 as YNNKEL (reference sequence). V lost 3 bases and J 3 bases, leaving 5 bases between the germline ends.

This clonotype occurred a few times. The chain couples TRBV3-1 to TRBJ1-2; D not resolved. CDR1 LGHDT and CDR2 YNNKEL come from the germline V gene (reference sequence). V was trimmed by 4 bases and J by 8 bases, leaving 20 bases between them. The CDR3 runs 15 residues. CDR3 nucleotides: TGTGCCAGCAGCCCCCAGGAAGGGTTTCAACGGGGCTACACCTTC. It specifies CASSPQEGFQRGYTF.

This clonotype was observed many times. The rearrangement joins TRBV13 to TRBJ2-1; D is unresolved. CDR1 is PRHDT, CDR2 FYEKMQ, per germline (reference sequence). The CDR3 covers 15 residues. Trimming left V 4 bases short and J 5 bases short, with 15 bases between. Here the CDR3 reads CASSYAPSTDNEQFF. CDR3 in DNA: TGTGCCAGCAGCTATGCCCCTTCAACGGACAATGAGCAGTTCTTC.

This clonotype was detected many times. The chain uses TRBV29-1 and TRBJ1-5; unclear D gene. There are 12 residues in the CDR3. Trimming cost V 0 bases and J 5 bases, with 5 bases left between them. Germline V gene data show CDR1 as SQVTM and CDR2 as ANQGSEA. CDR3 amino acids: CSVEDRDQPQHF. CDR3 nucleotide sequence: TGCAGCGTTGAAGATCGGGATCAGCCCCAGCATTTT.

This clonotype was observed at least ten times. The DNA for the CDR3 is TGTGCCAGCAGCTGGGGACTAGCGGTCACAGATACGCAGTATTTT. It yields the protein CASSWGLAVTDTQYF. The chain has TRBV7-2 and TRBJ2-3, with 11 bases identical to TRBD2. The CDR3 covers 15 residues. Germline loops: CDR1 SGHTA, CDR2 FQGNSA. The junction had 2 bases not matched to a gene; V was cut back by 4 bases and J by 2 bases.

This clonotype was observed a handful of times. The rearrangement links TRBV20-1 to TRBJ2-2; D call uncertain. CDR3 length equals 14 residues. Trimming took off 4 bases at V and 1 base at J, with 10 bases between the two ends. Germline V lookup: CDR1 DFQATT, CDR2 SNEGSKA (reference sequence). This chain's CDR3 is CSATTDGNTGELFF. The CDR3 DNA reads as TGCAGTGCTACCACCGACGGGAACACCGGGGAGCTGTTTTTT.

The table lists this clonotype with a few counts. This chain connects TRBV29-1 to TRBJ2-4, with 7 bases lining up with TRBD1. The CDR3 runs 15 residues. Germline V gene sequence: CDR1 SQVTM, CDR2 ANQGSEA. V lost 5 bases and J lost 0; bases outside the gene matches: 7. The CDR3 sequence is CSVKGAPLAKNIQYF. For the CDR3, the DNA is TGCAGCGTTAAGGGGGCCCCACTAGCCAAAAACATTCAGTACTTC.

Ten or more counts support this clonotype. This rearrangement joins TRBV30 to TRBJ2-3, with 10 bases fitting TRBD2. Germline V gene sequence: CDR1 GTSNPN, CDR2 SVGIG (reference sequence). The CDR3 loop spans 14 amino acids. The J segment lost 3 bases and the V segment lost 4 bases, leaving 4 bases of the junction unmatched. CDR3 coding DNA: TGTGCCTGGAAGCATAGCGGGAGGACAGATACGCAGTATTTT. Amino acid sequence: CAWKHSGRTDTQYF.